Below are 18 T cell receptor beta chains sequenced from a single sample in a study of a mutant IDH1 vaccine in newly diagnosed glioma. These receptors' antigens are unknown. The sample's time point: week 23, last vaccination. Each dose of the vaccine consisted of 300 ug of mutant IDH1 20-mer peptide, with topical imiquimod. Profiled with immunoSEQ multiplex PCR; TCRdb holds only in-frame clones, not every one. The sample contains 65,000 or so clones, roughly 84% of which appear only once. Sequenced here: PBMCs, sampled from a glioma patient whose treatment included an IDH1 peptide vaccine. The receptors here all came from a man between 25 and 39 years old with glioma.

The chain employs TRBV21-1 and TRBJ1-1. TRBV21-1 is assigned pseudogene status. This CDR3 comprises 14 residues. This CDR3 reads CASSNLLIGTEAFF. In DNA, the CDR3 is TGTGCCAGCAGCAACCTCCTTATCGGGACTGAAGCTTTCTTT.

The rearrangement joins TRBV5-5 to TRBJ2-7; D is undetermined. Trimming removed 2 bases from V and 6 bases from J, with 12 bases in between. CDR1 is SGHKS, CDR2 YYEKEE, per germline (reference sequence). The CDR3 runs to 13 residues. CDR3 in DNA: TGTGCCAGCAGCTTAAACAGAGCACCCGAGCAGTACTTC. This encodes CASSLNRAPEQYF. Supplemented by reference TRBV5-5 and TRBJ2-7, the full variable domain reads DAGVTQSPTHLIKTRGQQVTLRCSPISGHKSVSWYQQVLGQGPQFIFQYYEKEERGRGNFPDRFSARQFPNYSSELNVNALLLGDSALYLCASSLNRAPEQYFGPGTRLTVT.

This clone was seen once. The gene calls are TRBV6-5 and TRBJ2-7; TRBD1 matches 10 bases. The CDR3 totals 11 residues. V was clipped by 5 bases and J by 9 bases; unmatched bases: 1. From germline, CDR1 is MNHEY and CDR2 SVGAGI. The CDR3 is CASSGTGAQYF. DNA of the CDR3: TGTGCCAGCAGTGGGACAGGGGCGCAGTACTTC.

This sequence joins TRBV6-6 and TRBJ1-5, with TRBD1 identical over 8 bases. CDR1 is MNHNY and CDR2 is SVGAGI in the germline V gene (reference sequence). V gave up 6 bases and J gave up 6 bases; unmatched junction bases: 7. The CDR3 has 14 amino acids. As DNA, the CDR3 is TGTGCCAGCAGCCTCGACAGGGGTGGTCAGCCCCAGCATTTT. This sequence encodes CASSLDRGGQPQHF.

The chain links TRBV25-1 to TRBJ1-3; 10 bases match TRBD1. CDR1 and CDR2 from the germline V gene are MGHDK and SYGVNS. The CDR3 runs to 16 residues. V lost 4 bases and J lost 2; bases outside the gene matches: 5. The CDR3 DNA sequence: TGTGCCAGCAGTGTCTATGGGACAGGGGCTGGAAACACCATATATTTT. Protein: CASSVYGTGAGNTIYF.

This clone was picked up a small number of times. This rearrangement joins TRBV29-1 to TRBJ1-1; no clear D gene. CDR1 is SQVTM, CDR2 ANQGSEA, per germline. The length of the CDR3 is 13 residues. The V end lost 6 bases, the J end lost 0 bases, and 11 bases lay between the germline ends. Here the CDR3 reads CSVVQRMNTEAFF. The CDR3 region has the DNA TGCAGCGTCGTTCAGCGAATGAACACTGAAGCTTTCTTT.

This sequence joins TRBV5-4 and TRBJ2-7; 10 nucleotides match TRBD2. Germline V gene data show CDR1 as SGHNT and CDR2 as YYREEE (reference sequence). The CDR3 consists of 15 residues. The V and J ends lost 4 bases and 4 bases, in that order; junction bases with no gene match: 8. As DNA, the CDR3 is TGTGCCAGCAGCGCCGGGGGACTAGCGAGTTACGAGCAGTACTTC. Protein: CASSAGGLASYEQYF. Drawing the rest from reference TRBV5-4 and TRBJ2-7, the complete variable domain is ETGVTQSPTHLIKTRGQQVTLRCSSQSGHNTVSWYQQALGQGPQFIFQYYREEENGRGNFPPRFSGLQFPNYSSELNVNALELDDSALYLCASSAGGLASYEQYFGPGTRLTVT.

Written as DNA, the CDR3 is TGTGCCAGCAGTCTTAACACCTTAACTGGACAGGGTATGCTCTACGAGCAGTACTTC. This sequence encodes CASSLNTLTGQGMLYEQYF. The J gene is TRBJ2-7, the V gene TRBV28; TRBD1 matches at 8 bases. The CDR3 is 19 amino acids. V shed 5 bases and J 3 bases; nucleotides not matched to a gene: 21. Germline V gene sequence: CDR1 MDHEN, CDR2 SYDVKM.

Only a few counts were recorded for this clone. The chain is built from TRBV6-1 and TRBJ2-2; a weak D match, TRBD1 (6 bases). The CDR3 loop spans 16 amino acids. Trimming cost V 2 bases and J 3 bases, with 13 bases left between them. Germline CDR1 MNHNS, CDR2 SASEGT. The CDR3 loop reads CASSEMWGLDTGELFF. CDR3 nucleotide sequence: TGTGCCAGCAGTGAAATGTGGGGGCTCGACACCGGGGAGCTGTTTTTT.

This chain uses TRBV4-2 with TRBJ1-6; 9 nucleotides line up with TRBD1. Per germline, CDR1 LGHNA and CDR2 YNFKEQ. Trimming removed 0 bases from V and 10 bases from J; junction bases left unmatched: 4. This CDR3 comprises 15 residues. The CDR3 nucleotides are TGTGCCAGCAGCCAAGAAGGGACAGGGAGATCACCCCTCCACTTT. This codes for CASSQEGTGRSPLHF.

With respect to this clone: At the DNA level, this CDR3 is encoded by other sequences in the same sample as well. The chain joins TRBV27 to TRBJ2-7; 10 bases agree with TRBD2. Losses at the gene ends were 6 bases for V and 0 bases for J; bases not matched to a gene: 5. The CDR3 runs 15 residues. Germline V CDR1 and CDR2: MNHEY, SMNVEV (reference sequence). CDR3 sequence (DNA): TGTGCCAGCAGAGGACTAGCGGACTTCTCCTACGAGCAGTACTTC. Translation: CASRGLADFSYEQYF.

The rearrangement joins TRBV2 to TRBJ2-7, with D tentatively TRBD1 or TRBD2 (5 bases each). CDR1 is SNHLY and CDR2 is FYNNEI in the germline V gene. There are 16 residues in the CDR3. V lost 4 bases to trimming and J lost 0 bases, with 16 bases between them. The chain's CDR3 is CASSGGYRDRSYEQYF. The CDR3 DNA reads as TGTGCCAGCAGTGGGGGGTACCGGGACCGCTCCTACGAGCAGTACTTC.

V usage is TRBV5-1 and J usage is TRBJ2-5; 9 bases are a match to TRBD2. The ends lost 4 bases at V and 7 bases at J; junction bases unmatched: 8. Germline lookup yields CDR1 SGHRS and CDR2 YFSETQ. This CDR3 is built from 14 residues. CDR3 in amino acids: CASSRGGASGTQYF. CDR3 nucleotides: TGCGCCAGCAGCCGCGGGGGGGCCTCGGGGACCCAGTACTTC.

The genes are TRBV28 and TRBJ2-5; TRBD1 agrees at 10 bases. With the DNA end fitting TRBJ2-7 better, the J assignment may be wrong. Germline loops: CDR1 MDHEN, CDR2 SYDVKM. The CDR3 length is 16 residues. CDR3 sequence (DNA): TGTGCCAGCAGCACCTGGGGACAGGGGCAAACCTACGAGCAGTACTTC. Translating gives CASSTWGQGQTYEQYF.

The genes are TRBV11-1 and TRBJ2-4, with D possibly TRBD2 on 6 matching bases. Trimming shortened V by 3 bases and J by 1 base, and 7 bases separated the two germline ends. The CDR3 extends over 14 amino acids. Germline V gene data show CDR1 as SGHAT and CDR2 as FQDESV (reference sequence). The CDR3, as DNA: TGTGCCAGCAGCTTTGCGGGGGCCAAAAACATTCAGTACTTC. It is translated as CASSFAGAKNIQYF.

Only one count was recorded for this clone. The V call is TRBV5-1, the J call TRBJ2-3; a weak D match, TRBD1 (6 bases). The CDR3 covers 17 residues. V was clipped by 4 bases and J by 1 base, with 19 bases between them. The germline V gene has CDR1 SGHRS and CDR2 YFSETQ. The CDR3 nucleotides read TGCGCCAGCAGCCCTGAGCCAGGGGCTCCTCGCACAGATACGCAGTATTTT. Its translation: CASSPEPGAPRTDTQYF.

The J gene is TRBJ2-7, the V gene TRBV10-2; D gene unclear. Germline CDR1 WSHSY, CDR2 SAAADI. The V gene lost 10 bases and the J gene lost 6 bases, with 19 bases spanning the gap. The CDR3 has 13 residues. The CDR3 loop is CAIQPRERTEQYF. CDR3 coding DNA: TGCGCCATCCAGCCCCGTGAAAGGACCGAGCAGTACTTC.

This sequence joins TRBV5-1 and TRBJ2-3; D may be TRBD1 or TRBD2 (5 bases each). Deletions cut 0 bases from V and 2 bases from J, with 16 bases between. Germline V gene sequence: CDR1 SGHRS, CDR2 YFSETQ. CDR3 length: 17 amino acids. The chain's CDR3 is CASSLEPPSGPTDTQYF. In DNA, the CDR3 is TGCGCCAGCAGCTTGGAGCCCCCTTCGGGACCCACAGATACGCAGTATTTT.